This entry lists 10 T cell receptor beta chains sequenced from one sample in a study of post-analysis software for immune sequencing data. Study outcomes and limitations: Comparison of patients with controls showed five TRBV segments more frequent in patients, TRBV5-6, TRBV5-1 and TRBV20-1 among them.

What these receptors recognize is not known. Libraries were made from TCR beta cDNA, and they carried unique molecular identifiers. MiXCR was run by TCRdb on the PCR reads, yielding one entry per CDR3 protein. Among over 300,000 distinct CDR3 sequences, approximately 33% were seen once, and the ten largest hold around an eighth. Input material: blood. These receptors were collected from a girl between 10 and 17 years old with multiple sclerosis.

For this clonotype: A read error may produce the germline difference seen at one junction end. V gene TRBV7-6 combines with J gene TRBJ1-2; the D gene is possibly TRBD1 (5 bases). This CDR3 comprises 16 residues. Germline V gene lookup returns CDR1 SGHVS and CDR2 FNYEAQ. CDR3 loop: CASSLGSVGEGYGCTF. CDR3 nucleotide sequence: TGTGCCAGCAGCTTAGGTTCGGTAGGGGAAGGCTATGGCTGCACCTTC.

This sequence joins TRBV2 and TRBJ1-1; D not resolved. V lost 2 bases and J 1 base, leaving 11 bases between the germline ends. The CDR3 runs 15 residues. In germline, CDR1 is SNHLY, CDR2 FYNNEI. The CDR3: CASSELVHANTEAFF. The CDR3 DNA reads TGTGCCAGCAGTGAACTAGTCCACGCGAACACTGAAGCTTTCTTT.

In its sample, this clonotype was seen a few times. Being one base from a much bigger clone, this may be a read error. The chain joins TRBV7-2 to TRBJ2-7; 9 nucleotides match TRBD1. The V segment lost 5 bases and the J segment 3 bases; nucleotides outside the gene matches: 5. Germline V gene data show CDR1 as SGHTA and CDR2 as FQGNSA. The CDR3 extends over 14 amino acids. The CDR3 loop reads CASSPDRGVYEQYF. In DNA, the CDR3 is TGTGCCAGCAGCCCGGACAGGGGAGTCTACGAGCAGTACTTC.

Notes on this clonotype: The CDR3 does not end in the conserved phenylalanine or tryptophan, so this is likely a read error. V gene TRBV12-3 or TRBV12-4 combines with J gene TRBJ1-4, with D perhaps TRBD1 (5 bases). The CDR3 has 18 residues. The V end was cut by 4 bases, the J end by 1 base, with 19 bases between. CDR3 amino acids: CASSSGTRRWGTNEKLFV. The CDR3 region has the DNA TGTGCCAGCAGTTCAGGGACCCGTCGATGGGGAACTAATGAAAAACTGTTTGTT.

The chain links TRBV5-1 to TRBJ2-5, with D perhaps being TRBD1 or TRBD2 (5 bases each). The V gene's germline CDR1 is SGHRS and CDR2 YFSETQ. The V and J ends lost 1 base and 3 bases respectively, with 13 bases between them. This CDR3 region has 15 residues. Written as DNA, the CDR3 is TGCGCCAGCAGCTTGAGGGACCCCAGCGAAGAGACCCAGTACTTC. This sequence encodes CASSLRDPSEETQYF.

This clonotype came up once. V gene TRBV7-2 combines with J gene TRBJ1-4; 9 bases map to TRBD1. CDR1 and CDR2 from the germline V gene are SGHTA and FQGNSA. The CDR3 runs to 14 residues. V lost 4 bases to trimming and J lost 13 bases; unmatched junction nucleotides: 10. The chain's CDR3 is CASSSGTGHVGLFF. DNA of the CDR3: TGTGCCAGCAGCTCCGGGACAGGGCATGTAGGACTGTTTTTT. Full variable domain (remainder filled in from reference TRBV7-2 and TRBJ1-4): GAGVSQSPSNKVTEKGKDVELRCDPISGHTALYWYRQSLGQGLEFLIYFQGNSAPDKSGLPSDRFSAERTGGSVSTLTIQRTQQEDSAVYLCASSSGTGHVGLFFGSGTQLSVL.

This clonotype was picked up a small number of times. The CDR3 loop reads CASSPYRRGSSYNEQFF. CDR3 DNA sequence: TGTGCCAGCTCACCCTACCGTCGGGGCTCCTCCTACAATGAGCAGTTCTTC. The chain links TRBV18 to TRBJ2-1; D may match TRBD1 or TRBD2 (5 bases each). Trimming cost V 3 bases and J 0 bases, with 15 bases left between them. The CDR3 runs to 17 residues. CDR1 is KGHSH and CDR2 is LQKENI in the germline V gene. Variable domain in full (rest from reference TRBV18 and TRBJ2-1): NAGVMQNPRHLVRRRGQEARLRCSPMKGHSHVYWYRQLPEEGLKFMVYLQKENIIDESGMPKERFSAEFPKEGPSILRIQQVVRGDSAAYFCASSPYRRGSSYNEQFFGPGTRLTVL.

The chain employs TRBV9 and TRBJ2-1, with TRBD2 matching 12 bases. This CDR3 contains 15 residues. Germline-derived CDR1 and CDR2 are SGDLS and YYNGEE. Losses at the gene ends were 4 bases for V and 9 bases for J; bases not matched to a gene: 8. CDR3 in amino acids: CASSPPASGGGEQFF. The DNA of the CDR3 is TGTGCCAGCAGCCCACCGGCTAGCGGGGGGGGTGAGCAGTTCTTC. Drawing the rest from reference TRBV9 and TRBJ2-1, the complete variable domain is DSGVTQTPKHLITATGQRVTLRCSPRSGDLSVYWYQQSLDQGLQFLIQYYNGEERAKGNILERFSAQQFPDLHSELNLSSLELGDSALYFCASSPPASGGGEQFFGPGTRLTVL.

The chain employs TRBV20-1 and TRBJ1-1; the match to TRBD1 covers 8 bases. This CDR3 has 15 residues. Germline V gives CDR1 DFQATT, CDR2 SNEGSKA (reference sequence). The CDR3 here is CRGTGTGTDNTEAFF. As DNA, the CDR3 is TGCAGGGGAACCGGGACAGGAACTGATAACACTGAAGCTTTCTTT.

This clonotype was counted only a few times. The genes are TRBV20-1 and TRBJ1-1; no firm D call. Germline CDR1 is DFQATT and CDR2 is SNEGSKA (reference sequence). This CDR3 is built from 12 residues. V shed 6 bases and J shed 4 bases, with 12 bases lying between them. CDR3 amino acids: CSALNRATEAFF. The CDR3 DNA is TGCAGTGCCCTCAACCGGGCCACTGAAGCTTTCTTT.